This TCR beta chain appears in the sequencing data of a study of naive and memory T cell subsets. An equimolar mix of two oligonucleotides served as the beta constant-region primer for TRBC1 and TRBC2. Ligated cDNA was amplified by four rounds of PCR with nested alpha and beta constant-region primers and SP2. TCRdb independently ran MiXCR on the UMI-ligation and nested PCR reads; one entry per CDR3 protein. The sample has approximately 140,000 distinct CDR3 sequences, around 21% seen once. CD4+ T cell IFNgamma after overnight CMV lysate exposure gave donor CMV status. Cells stained for CD3, CD4, CD8, CD45RA and CD27 were sorted into four subsets. General study results and limits: A few larger clonotypes appeared in naive repertoires, especially CD8, possibly memory cells re-expressing CD45RA.

This clonotype was observed a few times. As yet, its antigen is unknown. Compared with germline, one end of the junction differs, possibly owing to a read error. Sample: naive CD8+ T cells from blood. This TCR was recovered from a human donor in good health.

The chain's CDR3 is CASSEGRAFYF. The CDR3 DNA reads as TGTGCCAGCAGTGAAGGGCGAGCCTTCTACTTC. V usage is TRBV6-1 and J usage is TRBJ2-1, with no clear D. From germline, CDR1 is MNHNS and CDR2 SASEGT. There are 11 residues in the CDR3.